This T cell receptor beta chain was profiled in a study of T cells after yellow fever vaccination. Findings and caveats of the study: Boosting was followed by the reappearance of most primary-vaccination clones (96% CD4, about 90% CD8).

Production of TCR cDNA was by 5'RACE template switching, which also added a universal primer site and UMIs. TCRdb called the 5' RACE reads again in MiXCR, with one record for every CDR3 protein. The data contain 150,000 to 200,000 distinct CDR3 sequences, 9.3% of them seen just once; the ten biggest clones take up approximately 35%. For this clonotype: Its antigen remains unidentified.

V lost 6 bases and J lost 2; bases outside the gene matches: 4. The CDR3 runs 15 residues. Germline V gives CDR1 MNHNY, CDR2 SVGAGI (reference sequence). The origin of this receptor is a man younger than 30 who received the YFV17D yellow fever vaccine. The rearrangement joins TRBV6-6 to TRBJ2-2; TRBD2 agrees at 9 bases. Here the sequenced sample was CD8+ T cells sorted from PBMCs, taken 45 days after the yellow fever booster vaccination. CDR3 in amino acids: CASRRTSANTGELFF. The CDR3 nucleotides are TGTGCCAGCAGACGGACTAGCGCCAACACCGGGGAGCTGTTTTTT.